The 5 T cell receptor beta chains listed next were all sequenced from one sample in a study of T cells in Graves' hyperthyroidism and ophthalmopathy. Authors of the study amplified TCR beta CDR3 regions from RNA transcripts. HTBI primers were the set used in a first-round RT-PCR of the TCR CDR3. TCRdb reprocessed the multiplex PCR reads with MiXCR, giving one entry per CDR3 protein. The table shows some 300,000 distinct CDR3 sequences, with around 20% occurring only once. The material sequenced was blood. The origin of the receptors is a man between 50 and 59 years old with Graves' ophthalmopathy.

This CDR3 reads CASSYSDSADTEAFF. The DNA for the CDR3 is TGTGCCAGCAGTTACTCGGACAGCGCCGACACTGAAGCTTTCTTT. V and J are TRBV6-5 and TRBJ1-1, with D maybe TRBD1 (6 bases). The CDR3 length is 15 residues. Germline V gives CDR1 MNHEY, CDR2 SVGAGI. V lost 0 bases and J lost 3, with 11 bases in between.

This chain joins TRBV6-2 or TRBV6-3 and TRBJ2-3; 8 bases are shared with TRBD2. V was clipped by 2 bases and J by 4 bases; unmatched bases: 5. The germline gives CDR1 MNHEY, CDR2 SVGEGT. The CDR3 length is 15 residues. The CDR3 nucleotides are TGTGCCAGCAGTTACCGGGGGCGGGAGGCAGATACGCAGTATTTT. Translation: CASSYRGREADTQYF.

Many counts were recorded for this clonotype. CDR3 bases: TGTGCCAGCAGTACCGCTCCATCCTATGGCTACACCTTC. Amino acids: CASSTAPSYGYTF. The gene calls are TRBV28 and TRBJ1-2, with D unclear. This CDR3 is built from 13 residues. V shed 5 bases and J shed 4 bases, with 11 bases lying between them. Germline CDR1 and CDR2: MDHEN and SYDVKM.

This clonotype was detected ten times or more. V gene TRBV5-1 combines with J gene TRBJ2-7; unclear D gene. V lost 0 bases and J 2 bases, leaving 9 bases between the germline ends. CDR1 is SGHRS and CDR2 is YFSETQ in the germline V gene. The CDR3 loop spans 14 amino acids. The CDR3 reads CASSLEADTYEQYF. Here the CDR3 DNA reads TGCGCCAGCAGCTTGGAGGCAGACACCTACGAGCAGTACTTC.

This clonotype came up many times. The chain uses TRBV7-6 and TRBJ1-2; D remains ambiguous. The CDR3 spans 14 residues. Germline assignment: CDR1 SGHVS and CDR2 FNYEAQ. V was cut by 0 bases and J by 5 bases, with 10 bases left in between. CDR3 sequence: CASSLAAGSYGYTF. CDR3 DNA sequence: TGTGCCAGCAGCTTAGCGGCCGGGAGTTATGGCTACACCTTC. The full variable domain, rest sourced from reference TRBV7-6 and TRBJ1-2, is GAGVSQSPRYKVTKRGQDVALRCDPISGHVSLYWYRQALGQGPEFLTYFNYEAQQDKSGLPNDRFSAERPEGSISTLTIQRTEQRDSAMYRCASSLAAGSYGYTFGSGTRLTVV.